Each of the 10 T cell receptor beta chains below was sequenced from the same sample in a study of blood T cell repertoires in COVID-19. The assay was immunoSEQ multiplex PCR, and TCRdb's table has in-frame clones only and misses some. The sample holds approximately 360,000 clones; around 89% are singletons and the top ten take 0.95% to 1.5%. The sample consisted of peripheral blood. The origin of the receptors is a man aged 35 to 55 with acute or convalescent COVID-19.

The V and J genes are TRBV30 and TRBJ2-1, with D possibly TRBD2 on 6 matching bases. The CDR3 has 11 amino acids. The V gene lost 8 bases and the J gene lost 4 bases, with 9 bases spanning the gap. From germline, CDR1 is GTSNPN and CDR2 SVGIG (reference sequence). The CDR3 DNA reads TGTGCCGTTAGCGGATACAATGAGCAGTTCTTC. This gives the protein CAVSGYNEQFF.

This rearrangement joins TRBV4-2 to TRBJ2-7; 7 nucleotides match TRBD2. V trimming: 4 bases; J trimming: 7 bases; junction bases outside the gene matches: 10. The germline gives CDR1 LGHNA, CDR2 YNFKEQ. This CDR3 spans 14 amino acids. The CDR3, as DNA: TGTGCCAGCAGCCCCCTCAGCGGGGTGAGGGAGCAGTACTTC. Its translation is CASSPLSGVREQYF.

The rearrangement joins TRBV24-1 to TRBJ2-1, with 9 positions matching TRBD2. The CDR3 has 16 amino acids. CDR1 KGHDR and CDR2 SFDVKD come from the germline V gene. J was trimmed by 4 bases and V by 0 bases; bases with no gene match: 3. CDR3 residues: CATSDLLAGTYNEQFF. Written as DNA, the CDR3 is TGTGCCACCAGTGATTTGCTAGCGGGGACTTACAATGAGCAGTTCTTC.

The chain has TRBV11-2 and TRBJ1-1; perhaps TRBD1 as D (6 bases). The germline V gene has CDR1 SGHAT and CDR2 FQNNGV. This CDR3 has 14 residues. The germline V and J ends were trimmed by 6 bases and 6 bases, with 17 bases remaining between them. CDR3 protein: CASSRIGGEAEAFF. CDR3 coding DNA: TGTGCCAGCAGTCGGATAGGGGGAGAGGCTGAAGCTTTCTTT.

The V gene is TRBV18, the J gene TRBJ1-1, with 12 bases identical to TRBD1. Germline lookup yields CDR1 KGHSH and CDR2 LQKENI. This CDR3 is built from 19 residues. V trimming: 2 bases; J trimming: 10 bases; junction bases outside the gene matches: 20. The CDR3 loop is CASSPVSGTGGAVLQGAFF. CDR3 DNA sequence: TGTGCCAGCTCACCAGTGAGCGGGACAGGGGGCGCCGTACTCCAGGGAGCTTTCTTT.

As concerns this clone: Different DNA sequences within this sample yield the same CDR3. The V and J genes are TRBV12-3 or TRBV12-4 and TRBJ1-5; D remains ambiguous. The CDR3 is 13 amino acids. V lost 6 bases and J 1 base, leaving 7 bases between the germline ends. The CDR3 region is CASSPGSNQPQHF. The CDR3 nucleotides read TGTGCCAGCAGCCCGGGGAGCAATCAGCCCCAGCATTTT.

V is TRBV27 and J is TRBJ1-2, with a tentative D call TRBD1 (6 bases). This CDR3 spans 13 amino acids. CDR1 is MNHEY and CDR2 is SMNVEV in the germline V gene (reference sequence). Trimming pared 5 bases from V and 4 bases from J, leaving 11 bases between. CDR3 in DNA: TGTGCCAGCAGTCAGACAGGAACCTATGGCTACACCTTC. Encoded protein: CASSQTGTYGYTF.

The chain is built from TRBV13 and TRBJ1-2, with TRBD1 matching 7 bases. CDR3 length equals 13 residues. V trimming: 3 bases; J trimming: 6 bases; junction bases outside the gene matches: 4. Germline CDR1 reads PRHDT; CDR2 reads FYEKMQ (reference sequence). Here the CDR3 DNA reads TGTGCCAGCAGCTTCCAACAGGGGAATGGCTACACCTTC. This sequence encodes CASSFQQGNGYTF.

This chain links TRBV7-9 with TRBJ1-4; 7 bases match TRBD1. The CDR3 is 13 amino acids. V dropped 4 bases and J dropped 7; count of bases not matched to a gene: 3. CDR1 is SEHNR, CDR2 FQNEAQ, per germline (reference sequence). CDR3 region: CASSSTGVEKLFF. In DNA, the CDR3 is TGTGCCAGCAGCTCCACAGGGGTTGAAAAACTGTTTTTT.

The chain employs TRBV3-1 (or the pseudogene TRBV3-2) and TRBJ2-1; D is perhaps TRBD2 (6 bases). CDR1 is LGHDT, CDR2 YNNKEL, per germline (reference sequence). This CDR3 comprises 11 residues. Trimming shortened V by 3 bases and J by 13 bases, and 10 bases separated the two germline ends. The CDR3 nucleotides read TGTGCCAGCAGCCAGACCGGGAGCCAGTTCTTC. Translated: CASSQTGSQFF.